This T cell receptor (beta chain) emerged from a study of blood T cells in healthy people across ages (dated by TCRdb to the mid-2010s). In terms of the full investigation: Template switching captured roughly one uniquely barcoded TCR beta cDNA molecule per two T cells in model experiments. To avoid experimental bias, donors of different ages were spread randomly across the sequencing lanes. Two additional independent replicas of 1 million unique cDNA reads from the same blood draw were analyzed for two donors (one aged 18 to 30 and one aged 80 or older). The donors were divided into four age groups: young (average roughly 17 years), middle-aged (roughly 40), aged (under 70) and long-lived (about 90). Age-related changes in TCR beta repertoire diversity were measured in the study by deep sequencing normalized with unique cDNA molecular identifiers.

The study at large found these results: Observed TCR beta diversity per million T cells fell roughly linearly with age, and a significant reduction was already apparent by age roughly 40. Compared with the aged group, the long-lived group had more naive CD4+ T cells, fewer expanded clones and increased TCR diversity, a pattern suggesting age selection. Estimates of total diversity based on one million sequenced T cells were considered lower bounds and underestimates. The CMV infection status of donors was not known, potentially confounding age-related changes in expanded clonotypes. Bulk unsorted PBMC profiling prevented conclusive comparison of naive and antigen-experienced compartments. A strong correlation was found between observed TCR beta diversity and the percentage of naive T cells measured by flow cytometry.

The approximately 39 donors, aged about 6 to 100 years, were systemically healthy Caucasian individuals from Russia. Each donor gave about 9.7 milliliters of peripheral blood, drawn into EDTA-treated Vacutainer tubes. Ficoll-Paque density-gradient centrifugation was used to isolate PBMCs, with at least 6 million per sample. Total RNA, at least 5 micrograms per sample, was extracted from PBMCs with Trizol reagent. The percentages of naive CD45RAhigh/CD27high T cells were determined by flow cytometry on a PBMC aliquot from every donor. This clonotype was seen at least ten times. No antigen is known for it. It has no much larger one-base neighbor in the sample; base qualities were not kept. Library prep was done by 5' RACE. Instrument used: Illumina HiSeq 2500. The second PCR ran for about 6 to 12 cycles and used a J-beta primer mix along with a sample-barcoded 5' primer. A unique molecular identifier was introduced onto each TCR beta cDNA molecule by a template-switch 5' adaptor carrying 12 random nucleotides. Each sample yielded at least 3 million CDR3-containing paired-end reads. First-strand cDNA was synthesized from all RNA with the Mint cDNA synthesis kit, primed by a TRBC-specific oligonucleotide. Following uracil-DNA glycosylase treatment, a first 18-cycle PCR with universal primers M1SS and BC2_uni_R was performed on all cDNA. The study's processing was this. Normalization of each sample was performed by random selection of 1 million high-quality reads, each carrying a distinct molecular identifier. Reads sharing molecular identifiers were discarded rather than binned into consensus sequences. MiTCR, set to a Q25 quality threshold and the strictest error-elimination algorithm, was used for CDR3 identification, clonotype clustering and error correction. Lower-bound total TCR beta diversity was estimated with a nonparametric unseen species model using Euler transformation. The public reads were reprocessed in TCRdb via fastp at Q25 and MiXCR, keeping in-frame beta chains. Every distinct CDR3 protein forms one entry, paired with its most common genes and DNA. The V and J calls shown here were made by TCRdb, not taken from the authors' results. The sample has about 640,000 distinct CDR3 sequences on record, approximately 30% of them singletons. The ten top clones hold around 16% of the sample.

V is trimmed back by 6 bases and J by 1 base, and the junction contains 1 base that no gene match accounts for. Reading from cysteine to phenylalanine, the CDR3 counts 15 amino acids. The sequence is cut down to CDR3 DNA, 45 bases in frame from base 1. CDR1 and CDR2, looked up from the germline V gene, are MNHNS and SASEGT. The sequenced sample consisted of blood. The TCR was taken from an elderly woman in good health. The chain is encoded by TRBV6-1 joined to TRBJ2-5; TRBD2 matches 14 bases in the middle. The CDR3 region: CASRGLAGVQETQYF. The sequenced DNA: TGTGCCAGCAGGGGACTAGCGGGGGTCCAAGAGACCCAGTACTTC.